This T cell receptor (beta chain) is from a study of patients and donors after allogeneic stem cell transplantation. The length of the CDR3 is 15 residues. MiXCR was run by TCRdb on the RT-PCR reads, yielding one entry per CDR3 protein. This table holds some 200,000 distinct CDR3 sequences, 41% found once. This chain links TRBV21-1 with TRBJ1-2. TRBV21-1 is reported as a pseudogene. Material: blood, either unsorted or a sorted T cell fraction (not recorded which). This receptor was identified in a human donor who was either an allogeneic HSCT recipient or a stem cell or donor lymphocyte infusion donor (not recorded which). It is not recorded whose cells these are; they may come from a transplant donor. The CDR3 coding sequence is TGTGCCAGCAGCAAAGAGTATTGGGTCAGGTGGGGCTACACCTTC. Protein sequence: CASSKEYWVRWGYTF.